This T cell receptor (beta chain) emerged from a study of OX40 agonist ivuxolimab in advanced cancers. Trimming took 6 bases from V and 0 from J, leaving 6 bases between them. Germline V gene lookup returns CDR1 MNHNS and CDR2 SASEGT. This CDR3 comprises 12 residues. TCRdb's table, derived via immunoSEQ multiplex PCR, lists solely in-frame clones and lacks some. The sample has roughly 92,000 clones; 92% are singletons. Source: CD4+ or CD8+ T cells sorted from blood, taken in a trial of the OX40 agonist ivuxolimab. The chain has TRBV6-1 and TRBJ2-7; no clear D gene. The receptor was isolated from an adult with an advanced solid tumor such as melanoma, head and neck, liver or kidney cancer. CDR3 bases: TGTGCCAGCAGGATGGCCTCCTACGAGCAGTACTTC. It is translated as CASRMASYEQYF.